This TCR beta chain was documented in a study of technical replicates of blood from several donors (dated by TCRdb to the late 2010s). The method was the immunoSEQ multiplex PCR assay. Imported from immuneACCESS, the table was reduced by TCRdb to in-frame sequences with V and J called. These copies leave out some clones; in studies compared against another copy, an unresolved V gene accounts for under half, and the cause of the remainder is not known. The sample table holds approximately 59,000 clones, of which 75% to 90% were seen once. Together, the top ten hold 4% to 5.5% of the sample. CDR1 and CDR2, looked up from the germline V gene (reference sequence), are SEHNR and FQNEAQ. The trim is 3 bases for V and 0 bases for J, with a gap of 11 bases between the germline ends. Taken from cysteine to phenylalanine, the CDR3 has 16 residues. CDR3 DNA only is kept here, 48 bases in frame from base 1. As for this clone: The specificity of this receptor is unknown. No per-base quality is available; no much larger clone lies one base away.

The sequencing sample was made of PBMCs. The origin of this receptor is a human donor in good health. Some clones in this sample may be carry-over from other donors' samples. The V gene is TRBV7-9 and the J gene is TRBJ2-2; there is no confident call for the D gene. The CDR3 is CASSLTAQANTGELFF. The sequence in DNA is TGTGCCAGCAGCTTGACGGCCCAGGCGAACACCGGGGAGCTGTTTTTT.